The sequence of this T cell receptor beta chain was determined in a study of response to subunit inactivated influenza vaccine. MiXCR was run by TCRdb on the RT-PCR reads, yielding one entry per CDR3 protein. Among 550,000 to 800,000 distinct CDR3 sequences listed, 11% to 15% were seen once. As concerns this clonotype: Its specificity is unknown.

Whole-study findings and limits: The authors proposed limited new T cell recruitment per seasonal influenza vaccination.

The V gene end was trimmed by 4 bases and the J gene end by 6 bases; junction bases not matched to a gene: 4. The germline V gene has CDR1 SGHDN and CDR2 FVKESK. There are 15 residues in the CDR3. The chain recombines TRBV14 with TRBJ2-3, with 13 bases lining up with TRBD2. The TCR originated in a man aged 50 to 59 who received an inactivated influenza vaccine. The specimen was PBMCs from blood, collected approximately 15 days before vaccination. The CDR3 loop reads CASSRLAGGPDTQYF. The CDR3 DNA follows: TGTGCCAGCAGCCGACTAGCGGGAGGACCGGATACGCAGTATTTT.